This passage covers 14 T cell receptor beta chains from one sample sequenced in a study of cytotoxic CD8 clonotypes in ibrutinib-treated CLL (dated by TCRdb to the early 2020s). Receptor libraries were prepared by the immunoSEQ multiplex PCR assay. TCRdb holds this immuneACCESS table with in-frame rearrangements only. Some clones are missing; in checked studies, unresolved V genes explain under half, and the rest has no known cause. In this sample the table shows some 150,000 clones, approximately 80% of which occur a single time. Roughly 7.2% of the sample belongs to the ten largest clones. Sequencing was performed on PBMCs, taken after 36 months of ibrutinib treatment. These receptors all come from a human donor with chronic lymphocytic leukemia.

This chain connects TRBV18 to TRBJ1-2; no clear D. Trimming removed 2 bases at V and 8 bases at J, with 9 bases between. Germline lookup yields CDR1 KGHSH and CDR2 LQKENI. This CDR3 comprises 12 residues. CDR3 residues: CASSPTAGGYTF. The CDR3, as DNA: TGTGCCAGCTCACCAACGGCGGGGGGCTACACCTTC.

This chain connects TRBV7-9 to TRBJ2-1, with 14 bases that match TRBD2. This CDR3 has 18 amino acids. CDR1 is SEHNR, CDR2 FQNEAQ, per germline (reference sequence). V was clipped by 5 bases and J by 8 bases; unmatched bases: 14. The CDR3 reads CASSPGLAGVTIRDEQFF. DNA for the CDR3: TGTGCCAGCAGCCCGGGACTAGCGGGGGTTACCATTAGAGATGAGCAGTTCTTC.

V gene TRBV19 combines with J gene TRBJ1-1, with 8 bases that match TRBD1. Looked up from germline, CDR1 is LNHDA and CDR2 is SQIVND (reference sequence). The CDR3 consists of 15 residues. V dropped 6 bases and J dropped 1; count of bases not matched to a gene: 7. The CDR3 reads CASRKDRVGNTEAFF. DNA for the CDR3: TGTGCCAGTAGAAAGGACAGGGTCGGGAACACTGAAGCTTTCTTT.

Note on this clone: The same CDR3 is also encoded by other DNA sequences in this sample. V gene TRBV20-1 combines with J gene TRBJ1-1; D perhaps matches TRBD1 (5 bases). The CDR3 spans 11 residues. V lost 6 bases and J lost 1, with 6 bases in between. Germline V gene data show CDR1 as DFQATT and CDR2 as SNEGSKA (reference sequence). The CDR3 is CSATGNTEAFF. The CDR3 DNA is TGCAGTGCCACAGGGAACACTGAAGCTTTCTTT.

The gene calls are TRBV5-4 and TRBJ2-3, with D perhaps matching TRBD2 (5 bases). The CDR3 has 15 amino acids. Germline CDR1 reads SGHNT; CDR2 reads YYREEE (reference sequence). The V and J ends lost 4 bases and 2 bases respectively, with 14 bases between them. CDR3 sequence (DNA): TGTGCCAGCAGCGGGCCGGGAAAACCCACAGATACGCAGTATTTT. This translates into CASSGPGKPTDTQYF.

The CDR3 nucleotides read TGCGCCAGCAGCCAAGAAGATAGGGCCACAGATACGCAGTATTTT. This codes for CASSQEDRATDTQYF. The V call is TRBV4-1, the J call TRBJ2-3; D ambiguous. The V end was cut by 0 bases, the J end by 2 bases, with 9 bases between. Germline CDR1 and CDR2: MGHRA and YSYEKL. The CDR3 length is 15 residues.

The chain employs TRBV5-1 and TRBJ2-2; the match to TRBD2 covers 7 bases. V lost 0 bases to trimming and J lost 5 bases; unmatched junction nucleotides: 7. From germline, CDR1 is SGHRS and CDR2 YFSETQ. This CDR3 spans 16 amino acids. This CDR3 is CASSLAAGVETGELFF. In DNA, the CDR3 is TGCGCCAGCAGCTTGGCGGCGGGAGTGGAGACCGGGGAGCTGTTTTTT.

The genes are TRBV30 and TRBJ1-5, with D hard to call. V was clipped by 0 bases and J by 4 bases, with 10 bases between them. Germline V lookup: CDR1 GTSNPN, CDR2 SVGIG (reference sequence). The CDR3 runs to 14 residues. The CDR3 DNA sequence: TGTGCCTGGAGTGTTCCGCTTACTAATCAGCCCCAGCATTTT. This encodes CAWSVPLTNQPQHF.

The chain has TRBV6-1 and TRBJ1-2; 7 bases agree with TRBD1. V lost 1 base and J lost 5; bases outside the gene matches: 10. Germline V gene data show CDR1 as MNHNS and CDR2 as SASEGT. CDR3 size: 16 residues. The CDR3 DNA follows: TGTGCCAGCAGTGAAGTGAAGGCAGGGGGTCCATATGGCTACACCTTC. It yields the protein CASSEVKAGGPYGYTF.

The rearrangement uses TRBV5-1 and TRBJ1-1; 7 bases fit TRBD1. With V trimmed by 1 base and J by 1 base, 7 bases remained unmatched. In germline, CDR1 is SGHRS, CDR2 YFSETQ. This CDR3 region has 16 residues. The CDR3 DNA follows: TGCGCCAGCAGCTTGTTGGCAGGGGGAGGGAACACTGAAGCTTTCTTT. It specifies CASSLLAGGGNTEAFF.

This clone came up once. This chain connects TRBV6-5 to TRBJ2-5; the D call may be TRBD1 or TRBD2 (5 bases each). The CDR3 length is 15 residues. Trimming took off 2 bases at V and 3 bases at J, with 13 bases between the two ends. From germline, CDR1 is MNHEY and CDR2 SVGAGI. Here the CDR3 reads CASSYPRDGKETQYF. In DNA form, the CDR3 reads TGTGCCAGCAGTTACCCTCGGGACGGTAAAGAGACCCAGTACTTC.

This chain links TRBV5-6 with TRBJ2-3, with a possible D match to TRBD2 (5 bases). Trimming shortened V by 1 base and J by 5 bases, and 11 bases separated the two germline ends. This CDR3 spans 14 amino acids. Germline CDR1 and CDR2: SGHDT and YYEEEE. The CDR3 region is CASSLSLAGDTQYF. CDR3 DNA: TGTGCCAGCAGCTTGAGTCTAGCAGGAGATACGCAGTATTTT.

The J gene is TRBJ2-3, the V gene TRBV5-1; TRBD2 matches at 10 bases. J lost 6 bases, V lost 2 bases, and 3 bases had no gene match. Germline lookup yields CDR1 SGHRS and CDR2 YFSETQ. CDR3 length: 14 residues. The CDR3 here is CASSLSGLADTQYF. The CDR3, as DNA: TGCGCCAGCAGCTTATCGGGACTAGCGGATACGCAGTATTTT.

V gene TRBV5-4 combines with J gene TRBJ1-1, with 10 bases matching TRBD1. The CDR3 runs to 13 residues. Trimming removed 4 bases from V and 10 bases from J; junction bases left unmatched: 7. Germline assignment: CDR1 SGHNT and CDR2 YYREEE (reference sequence). The CDR3 loop is CASSMGDRGLAFF. Written as DNA, the CDR3 is TGTGCCAGCAGCATGGGGGACAGGGGCTTAGCTTTCTTT.